The TCR beta chain under discussion was sequenced for a study of cytomegalovirus exposure and HLA in healthy donors. Whole-study results and caveats: A missense DCLRE1C variant was associated with V- and J-gene trimming of TCR beta chains in a later analysis, and an independent cohort replicated the association. In a later analysis, several top co-occurrence clusters appeared linked to parvovirus B19, influenza, CMV and Epstein-Barr virus. Specific recognition of CMV antigens was confirmed in vitro for a few chains (all CMV-associated).

This CDR3 spans 15 amino acids. Germline loops: CDR1 MDHEN, CDR2 SYDVKM. V shed 2 bases and J 7 bases; nucleotides not matched to a gene: 9. Regarding donors, all were healthy bone marrow donors. Both 60 Vbeta primers and 13 Jbeta primers went into the PCR. This table comes from immunoSEQ multiplex PCR, and its TCRdb copy is limited to in-frame clones, with some not included. The sample includes around 110,000 clones, about 79% of them seen just once. Points on this clone: Antigen specificity is unknown.

Sequencing was carried out using PBMCs. This sequence was found in a woman between 18 and 30 years old in good health and CMV-seropositive. The chain combines TRBV28 with TRBJ1-2; 8 bases fit TRBD1. The CDR3 nucleotides are TGTGCCAGCAGTTTAGGTCCCAGGGGGCATGGTGGCTACACCTTC. As protein: CASSLGPRGHGGYTF.